A single sample gave rise to the 6 T cell receptor beta chains below, sequenced in a study of lymphopenia after photon versus proton radiotherapy. Generated by immunoSEQ multiplex PCR, the TCRdb table keeps only in-frame clones and is missing some. Found here are tens of thousands of clones, 85% of them singletons; the top ten hold around 19%. Here the sequenced sample was peripheral blood, taken from a patient treated with photon-based radiotherapy. Receptors were obtained from a man aged 60-69 years with pancreatic cancer.

The chain couples TRBV6-1 to TRBJ1-1, with D perhaps TRBD1 (5 bases). Trimming stripped 1 base from V and 9 bases from J, with 15 bases between. CDR3 length: 14 amino acids. Germline assignment: CDR1 MNHNS and CDR2 SASEGT. The CDR3 here is CASSEEFSTAKAFF. Written as DNA, the CDR3 is TGTGCCAGCAGTGAAGAGTTTTCGACAGCCAAAGCTTTCTTT.

The chain employs TRBV19 and TRBJ2-5, with a weak D call TRBD1 (6 bases). Germline V CDR1 and CDR2: LNHDA, SQIVND (reference sequence). The ends were cut back, 3 bases at V and 5 bases at J, with 16 bases in the middle. The CDR3 consists of 15 residues. The CDR3 here is CASSILLQGPETQYF. CDR3 sequence (DNA): TGTGCCAGTAGTATCCTTCTTCAGGGGCCGGAGACCCAGTACTTC.

The V and J genes are TRBV5-4 and TRBJ2-7, with 10 bases identical to TRBD1. This CDR3 region has 15 residues. Germline CDR1 and CDR2: SGHNT and YYREEE (reference sequence). The V segment lost 4 bases and the J segment 2 bases; nucleotides outside the gene matches: 6. Here the CDR3 DNA reads TGTGCCAGCAGCCGGGGGGGACAGGGGCCCTACGAGCAGTACTTC. It specifies CASSRGGQGPYEQYF. The complete variable domain, with remaining parts taken from reference TRBV5-4 and TRBJ2-7, reads ETGVTQSPTHLIKTRGQQVTLRCSSQSGHNTVSWYQQALGQGPQFIFQYYREEENGRGNFPPRFSGLQFPNYSSELNVNALELDDSALYLCASSRGGQGPYEQYFGPGTRLTVT.

The rearrangement uses TRBV6-4 and TRBJ2-3; D remains ambiguous. CDR3 length: 15 residues. V was trimmed by 0 bases and J by 3 bases, leaving 10 bases between them. CDR1 is MRHNA and CDR2 is SNTAGT in the germline V gene. For the CDR3, the DNA is TGTGCCAGCAGTGACTCGATTGGTAGTACAGATACGCAGTATTTT. Protein sequence: CASSDSIGSTDTQYF.

The J gene is TRBJ2-1, the V gene TRBV30; 11 bases fit TRBD2. The CDR3 consists of 15 residues. V shed 4 bases and J 7 bases; nucleotides not matched to a gene: 9. The germline gives CDR1 GTSNPN, CDR2 SVGIG (reference sequence). The CDR3, as DNA: TGTGCCTGGACTCACCTAGCGGGGGGAGATAATGAGCAGTTCTTC. Translation: CAWTHLAGGDNEQFF.

The V and J genes are TRBV6-5 and TRBJ2-7, with D possibly being TRBD1 (5 bases). The germline V and J ends were trimmed by 0 bases and 9 bases, with 12 bases remaining between them. CDR3 size: 13 residues. The germline V gene has CDR1 MNHEY and CDR2 SVGAGI. CDR3 DNA sequence: TGTGCCAGCAGTTACTCGGGGCCAGCAGGGCAGTACTTC. Amino acids: CASSYSGPAGQYF.